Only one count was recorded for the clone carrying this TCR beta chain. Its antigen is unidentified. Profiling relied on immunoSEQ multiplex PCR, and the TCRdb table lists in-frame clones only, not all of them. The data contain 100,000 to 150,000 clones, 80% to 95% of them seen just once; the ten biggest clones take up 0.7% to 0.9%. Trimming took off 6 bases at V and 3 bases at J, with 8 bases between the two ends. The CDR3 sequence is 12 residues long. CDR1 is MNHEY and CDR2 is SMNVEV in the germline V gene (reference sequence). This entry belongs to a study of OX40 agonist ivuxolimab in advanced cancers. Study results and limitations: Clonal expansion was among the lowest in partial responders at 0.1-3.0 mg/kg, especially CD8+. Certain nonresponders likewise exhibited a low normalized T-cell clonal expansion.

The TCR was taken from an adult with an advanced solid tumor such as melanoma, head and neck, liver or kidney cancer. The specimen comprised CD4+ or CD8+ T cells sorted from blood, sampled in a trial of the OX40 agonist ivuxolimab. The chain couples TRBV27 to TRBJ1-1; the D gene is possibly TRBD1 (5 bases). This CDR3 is CASRGPDTEAFF. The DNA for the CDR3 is TGTGCCAGCAGGGGGCCGGACACTGAAGCTTTCTTT.